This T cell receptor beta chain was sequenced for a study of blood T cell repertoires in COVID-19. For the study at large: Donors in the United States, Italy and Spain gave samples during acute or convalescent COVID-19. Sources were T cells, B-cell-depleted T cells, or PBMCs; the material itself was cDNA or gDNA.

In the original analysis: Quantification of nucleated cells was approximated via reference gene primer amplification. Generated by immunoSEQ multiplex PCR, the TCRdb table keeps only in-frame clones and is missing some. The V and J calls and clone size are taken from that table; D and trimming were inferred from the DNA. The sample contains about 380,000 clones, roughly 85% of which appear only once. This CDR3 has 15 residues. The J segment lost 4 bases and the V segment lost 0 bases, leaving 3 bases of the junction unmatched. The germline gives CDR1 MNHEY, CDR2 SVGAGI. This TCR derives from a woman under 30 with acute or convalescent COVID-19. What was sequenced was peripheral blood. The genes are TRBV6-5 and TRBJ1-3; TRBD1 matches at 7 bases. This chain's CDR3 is CASSYSGQIGNTIYF. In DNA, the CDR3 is TGTGCCAGCAGTTACTCGGGACAGATCGGAAACACCATATATTTT.